The count of the clone carrying this TCR beta chain is one. The data derive from a study of blood T cell repertoires in COVID-19. Study-wide context: Samples came from the United States, Italy and Spain, spanning acute and convalescent COVID-19. From T cells, B-cell-depleted T cells, or PBMCs came the material, which was cDNA or gDNA.

Authors' analysis steps: The assay estimated nucleated cells by amplifying reference gene primers. Assay used: immunoSEQ multiplex PCR; TCRdb lists only in-frame clones, some missing. V and J calls and clone size are copied from that table; D and trimming were computed from the DNA. The table records about 160,000 clones, roughly nine tenths of them present only once. This sequence was found in an older woman with acute or convalescent COVID-19. The sample was peripheral blood.

In nucleotides, the CDR3 is TGTGCCAGTAGTATTGATGGGCAAATCCCCACCGACGAGCAGTACTTC. Translated, it gives CASSIDGQIPTDEQYF. The chain combines TRBV19 with TRBJ2-7; no definite D call. The CDR3 consists of 16 residues. The germline V and J ends were trimmed by 3 bases and 5 bases, with 20 bases remaining between them. Germline V gene lookup returns CDR1 LNHDA and CDR2 SQIVND (reference sequence).